This TCR beta chain was identified in a study of OX40 agonist ivuxolimab in advanced cancers. The table came from immunoSEQ multiplex PCR; TCRdb's copy has only in-frame clones and leaves some out. In the table there are roughly 56,000 clones, roughly 88% of which are singletons. Per the germline V gene, CDR1 is SGHNT and CDR2 is YYREEE (reference sequence). Trimming cost V 1 base and J 7 bases; bases outside gene matches: 6. This CDR3 is 16 amino acids long. The chain recombines TRBV5-4 with TRBJ2-1; 12 positions agree with TRBD2. The material sequenced was CD4+ or CD8+ T cells sorted from blood, taken in a trial of the OX40 agonist ivuxolimab. The source of this sequence is an adult with an advanced solid tumor such as melanoma, head and neck, liver or kidney cancer. The CDR3 coding sequence is TGTGCCAGCAGCTTGCCTAGCGGGGGGGCCAGAAATGAGCAGTTCTTC. It translates to CASSLPSGGARNEQFF. Based on the CDR3 plus reference TRBV5-4 and TRBJ2-1, the full variable domain is ETGVTQSPTHLIKTRGQQVTLRCSSQSGHNTVSWYQQALGQGPQFIFQYYREEENGRGNFPPRFSGLQFPNYSSELNVNALELDDSALYLCASSLPSGGARNEQFFGPGTRLTVL.